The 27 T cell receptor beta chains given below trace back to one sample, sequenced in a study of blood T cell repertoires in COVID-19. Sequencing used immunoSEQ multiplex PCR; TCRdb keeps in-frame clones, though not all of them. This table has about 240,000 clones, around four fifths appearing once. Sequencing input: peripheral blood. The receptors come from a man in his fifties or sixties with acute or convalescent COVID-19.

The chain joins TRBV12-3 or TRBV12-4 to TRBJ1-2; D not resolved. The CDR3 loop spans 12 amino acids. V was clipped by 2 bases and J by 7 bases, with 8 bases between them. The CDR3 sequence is CASSLLGSGYTF. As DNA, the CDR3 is TGTGCCAGCAGTTTACTAGGGAGTGGCTACACCTTC.

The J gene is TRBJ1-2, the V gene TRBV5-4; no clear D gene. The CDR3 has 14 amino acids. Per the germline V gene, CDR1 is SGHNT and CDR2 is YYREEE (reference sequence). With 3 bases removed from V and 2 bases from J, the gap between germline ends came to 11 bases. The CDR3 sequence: CASSSLLANYGYTF. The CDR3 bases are TGTGCCAGCAGCTCGCTTCTGGCAAACTATGGCTACACCTTC.

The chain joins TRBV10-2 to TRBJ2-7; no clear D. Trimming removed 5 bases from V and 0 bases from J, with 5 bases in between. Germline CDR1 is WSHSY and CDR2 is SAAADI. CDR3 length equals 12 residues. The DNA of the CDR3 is TGCGCCAGCAGTCCCAGCTCCTACGAGCAGTACTTC. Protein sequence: CASSPSSYEQYF.

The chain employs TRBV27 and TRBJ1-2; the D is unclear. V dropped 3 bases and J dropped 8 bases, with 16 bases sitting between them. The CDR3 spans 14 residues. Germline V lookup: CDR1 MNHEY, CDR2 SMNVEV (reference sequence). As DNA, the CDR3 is TGTGCCAGCAGTTTTTCAGGAACGTACAGCGGCTACACCTTC. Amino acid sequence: CASSFSGTYSGYTF.

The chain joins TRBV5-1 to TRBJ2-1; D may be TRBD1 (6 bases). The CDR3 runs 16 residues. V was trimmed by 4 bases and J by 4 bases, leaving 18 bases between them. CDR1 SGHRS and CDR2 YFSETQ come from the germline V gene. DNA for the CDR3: TGCGCCAGCAGCATGCCGACAGGAATCGGGTACAATGAGCAGTTCTTC. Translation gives CASSMPTGIGYNEQFF.

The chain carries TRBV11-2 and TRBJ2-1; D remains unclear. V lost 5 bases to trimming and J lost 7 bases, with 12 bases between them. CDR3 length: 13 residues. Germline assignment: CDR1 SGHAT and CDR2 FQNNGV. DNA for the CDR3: TGTGCCAGCAGCCCCCTCCGAGTAAATGAGCAGTTCTTC. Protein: CASSPLRVNEQFF.

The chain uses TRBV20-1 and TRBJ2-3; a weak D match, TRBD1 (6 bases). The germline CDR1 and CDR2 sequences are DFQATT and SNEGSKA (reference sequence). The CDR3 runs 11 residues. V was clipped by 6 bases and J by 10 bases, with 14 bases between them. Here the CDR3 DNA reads TGCAGTGCACCGACAGGAGGTGCGCAGTATTTT. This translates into CSAPTGGAQYF.

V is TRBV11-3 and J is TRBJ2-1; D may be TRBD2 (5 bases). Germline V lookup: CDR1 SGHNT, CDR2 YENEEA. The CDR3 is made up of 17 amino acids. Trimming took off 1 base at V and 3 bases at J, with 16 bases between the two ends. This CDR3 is CASSLGFERGLYNEQFF. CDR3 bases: TGTGCCAGCAGCTTAGGGTTCGAGAGAGGACTCTACAATGAGCAGTTCTTC.

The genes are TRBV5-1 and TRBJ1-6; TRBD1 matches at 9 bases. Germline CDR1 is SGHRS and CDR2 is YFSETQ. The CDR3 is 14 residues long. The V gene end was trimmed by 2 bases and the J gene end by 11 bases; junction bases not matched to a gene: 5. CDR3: CASSLQGAITPLHF. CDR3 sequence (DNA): TGCGCCAGCAGCTTACAGGGGGCTATAACACCCCTCCACTTT.

CDR3 region: CASSSVYQPTGANTGELFF. DNA for the CDR3: TGTGCCAGCAGTTCCGTATACCAACCTACAGGGGCTAACACCGGGGAGCTGTTTTTT. The chain couples TRBV27 to TRBJ2-2; 7 nucleotides match TRBD1. This CDR3 comprises 19 residues. Losses at the gene ends were 4 bases for V and 2 bases for J; bases not matched to a gene: 16. The germline V gene has CDR1 MNHEY and CDR2 SMNVEV (reference sequence).

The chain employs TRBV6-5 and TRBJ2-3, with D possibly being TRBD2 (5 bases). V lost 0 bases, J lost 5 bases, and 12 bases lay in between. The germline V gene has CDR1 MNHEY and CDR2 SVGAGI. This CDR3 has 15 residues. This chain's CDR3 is CASSYSRGKGDTQYF. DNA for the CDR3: TGTGCCAGCAGTTACTCGAGAGGGAAGGGAGATACGCAGTATTTT.

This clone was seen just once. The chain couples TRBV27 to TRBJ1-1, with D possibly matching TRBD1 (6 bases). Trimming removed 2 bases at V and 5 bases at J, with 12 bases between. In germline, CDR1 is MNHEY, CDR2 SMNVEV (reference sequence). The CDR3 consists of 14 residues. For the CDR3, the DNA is TGTGCCAGCAGTTTAGGAACAGGGTGGACTGAAGCTTTCTTT. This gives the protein CASSLGTGWTEAFF.

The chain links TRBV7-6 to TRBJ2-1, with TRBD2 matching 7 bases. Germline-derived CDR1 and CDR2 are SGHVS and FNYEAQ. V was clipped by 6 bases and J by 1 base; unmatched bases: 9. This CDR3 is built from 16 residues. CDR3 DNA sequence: TGTGCCAGCAGTCCCTTAGCGGGCGATTCCTACAATGAGCAGTTCTTC. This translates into CASSPLAGDSYNEQFF.

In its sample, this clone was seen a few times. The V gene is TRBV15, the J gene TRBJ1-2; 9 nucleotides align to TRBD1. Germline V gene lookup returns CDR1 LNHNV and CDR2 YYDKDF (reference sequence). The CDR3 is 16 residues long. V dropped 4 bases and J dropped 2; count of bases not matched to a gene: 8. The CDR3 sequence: CATSTPGTGSNYGYTF. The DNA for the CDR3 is TGTGCCACCAGCACGCCCGGGACAGGGTCCAACTATGGCTACACCTTC.

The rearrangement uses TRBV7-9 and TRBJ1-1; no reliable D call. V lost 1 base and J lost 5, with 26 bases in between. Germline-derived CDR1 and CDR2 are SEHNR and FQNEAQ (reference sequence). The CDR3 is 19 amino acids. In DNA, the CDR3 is TGTGCCAGCAGCTTAGAGAGATCTTTAAGTGCGACATCAGGAACTGAAGCTTTCTTT. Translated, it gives CASSLERSLSATSGTEAFF.

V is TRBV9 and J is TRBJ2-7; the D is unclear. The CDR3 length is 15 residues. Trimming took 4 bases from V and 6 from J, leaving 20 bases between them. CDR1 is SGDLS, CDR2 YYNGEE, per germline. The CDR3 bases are TGTGCCAGCAGCCCCTACCCAGACTCACGCGGCGAGCAGTACTTC. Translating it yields CASSPYPDSRGEQYF.

The DNA for the CDR3 is TGTGCCAGCAGTATTACAGGGCCTCCAACTAATGAAAAACTGTTTTTT. Encoded protein: CASSITGPPTNEKLFF. The rearrangement uses TRBV21-1 and TRBJ1-4; the D segment call TRBD1 is taken from the table without a DNA check. TRBV21-1 is given as a pseudogene. The CDR3 has 16 residues.

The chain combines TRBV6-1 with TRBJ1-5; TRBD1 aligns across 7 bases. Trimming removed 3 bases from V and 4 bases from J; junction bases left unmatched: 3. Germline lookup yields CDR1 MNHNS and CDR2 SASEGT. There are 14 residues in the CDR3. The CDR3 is CASSDGTDNQPQHF. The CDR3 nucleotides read TGTGCCAGCAGTGACGGGACAGATAATCAGCCCCAGCATTTT.

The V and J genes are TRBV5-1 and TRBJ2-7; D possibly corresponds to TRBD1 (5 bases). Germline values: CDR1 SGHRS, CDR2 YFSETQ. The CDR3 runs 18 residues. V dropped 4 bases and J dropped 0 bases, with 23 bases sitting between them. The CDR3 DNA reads TGCGCCAGCAGCCCCGGGCCCCAGGGTCACAGGAGCTCCTACGAGCAGTACTTC. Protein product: CASSPGPQGHRSSYEQYF.

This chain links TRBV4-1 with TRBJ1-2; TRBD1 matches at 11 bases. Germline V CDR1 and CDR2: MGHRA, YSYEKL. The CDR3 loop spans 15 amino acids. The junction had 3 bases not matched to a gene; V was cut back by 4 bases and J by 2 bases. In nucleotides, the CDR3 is TGCGCCAGCAGCCCGGGACAGGGGGGGAACTATGGCTACACCTTC. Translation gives CASSPGQGGNYGYTF.

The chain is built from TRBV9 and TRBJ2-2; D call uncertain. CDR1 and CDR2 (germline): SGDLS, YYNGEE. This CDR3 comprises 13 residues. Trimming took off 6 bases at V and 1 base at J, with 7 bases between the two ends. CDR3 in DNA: TGTGCCAGCACGGCAGGGAACACCGGGGAGCTGTTTTTT. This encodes CASTAGNTGELFF.

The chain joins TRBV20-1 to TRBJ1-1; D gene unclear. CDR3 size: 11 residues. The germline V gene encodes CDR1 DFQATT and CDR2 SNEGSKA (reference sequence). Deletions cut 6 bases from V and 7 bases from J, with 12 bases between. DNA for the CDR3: TGCAGTGCAAAGTACGGTGGTGAAGCTTTCTTT. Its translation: CSAKYGGEAFF.

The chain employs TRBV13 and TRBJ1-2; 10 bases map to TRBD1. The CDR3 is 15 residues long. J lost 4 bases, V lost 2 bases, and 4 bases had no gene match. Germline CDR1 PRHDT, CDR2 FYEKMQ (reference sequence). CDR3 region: CASSLLGTGAYGYTF. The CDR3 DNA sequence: TGTGCCAGCAGCTTACTGGGGACAGGGGCCTATGGCTACACCTTC.

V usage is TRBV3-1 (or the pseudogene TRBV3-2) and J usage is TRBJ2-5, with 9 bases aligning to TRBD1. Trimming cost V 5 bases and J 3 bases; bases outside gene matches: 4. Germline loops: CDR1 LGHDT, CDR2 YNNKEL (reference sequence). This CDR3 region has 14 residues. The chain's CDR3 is CASSYRQGEETQYF. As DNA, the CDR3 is TGTGCCAGCAGCTACCGACAGGGGGAAGAGACCCAGTACTTC.

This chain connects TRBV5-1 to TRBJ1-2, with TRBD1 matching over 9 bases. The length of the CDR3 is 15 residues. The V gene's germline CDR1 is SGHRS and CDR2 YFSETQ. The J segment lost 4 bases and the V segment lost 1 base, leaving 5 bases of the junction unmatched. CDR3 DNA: TGCGCCAGCAGCTTGAGCGGACAGGGGATCTATGGCTACACCTTC. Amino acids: CASSLSGQGIYGYTF.

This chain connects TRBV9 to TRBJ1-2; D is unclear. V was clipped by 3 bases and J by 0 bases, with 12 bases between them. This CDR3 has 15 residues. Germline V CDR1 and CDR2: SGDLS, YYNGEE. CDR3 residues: CASSGHQSTNYGYTF. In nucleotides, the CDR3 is TGTGCCAGCAGCGGACATCAATCTACTAACTATGGCTACACCTTC. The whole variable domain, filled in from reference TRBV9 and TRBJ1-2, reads DSGVTQTPKHLITATGQRVTLRCSPRSGDLSVYWYQQSLDQGLQFLIQYYNGEERAKGNILERFSAQQFPDLHSELNLSSLELGDSALYFCASSGHQSTNYGYTFGSGTRLTVV.

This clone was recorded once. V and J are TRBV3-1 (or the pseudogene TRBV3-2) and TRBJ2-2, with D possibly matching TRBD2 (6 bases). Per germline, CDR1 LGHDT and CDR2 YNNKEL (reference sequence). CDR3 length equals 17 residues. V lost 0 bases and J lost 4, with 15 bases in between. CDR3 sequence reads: CASSQDHAGRATGELFF. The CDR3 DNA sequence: TGTGCCAGCAGCCAAGATCATGCGGGAAGGGCCACCGGGGAGCTGTTTTTT.